One sample yielded the 28 T cell receptor beta chains listed below, sequenced in a study of CD8 T cells in Susac syndrome. With random hexamers, about 0.45 to 1 ug RNA was reverse transcribed. In TCRdb, the immunoSEQ multiplex PCR reads were re-called with MiXCR into one record per CDR3 protein. The sample lists around 140,000 distinct CDR3 sequences, roughly 80% seen once, with more than 0.5% in the top ten. Sequenced input: CD8+ T cells from PBMCs. Receptors originate from a human donor with multiple sclerosis.

The V and J genes are TRBV12-3 or TRBV12-4 and TRBJ2-5; unclear D gene. V lost 2 bases and J 3 bases, leaving 7 bases between the germline ends. The CDR3 loop spans 13 amino acids. CDR3 coding DNA: TGTGCCAGCAGTTTAAGGGCCAAAGAGACCCAGTACTTC. Amino acids: CASSLRAKETQYF.

The chain has TRBV7-9 and TRBJ2-1; no clear D gene. The CDR3 extends over 13 amino acids. Trimming removed 3 bases at V and 9 bases at J, with 12 bases between. CDR1 is SEHNR, CDR2 FQNEAQ, per germline (reference sequence). CDR3 nucleotide sequence: TGTGCCAGCAGCTTGAGCGAGACGGGTGAGCAGTTCTTC. Protein: CASSLSETGEQFF.

This chain connects TRBV7-9 to TRBJ1-2; the D gene is possibly TRBD1 (5 bases). CDR1 is SEHNR, CDR2 FQNEAQ, per germline (reference sequence). The CDR3 sequence is 15 residues long. The V and J ends lost 8 bases and 7 bases respectively, with 23 bases between them. This chain's CDR3 is CASSWRGDGPRGYTF. CDR3 DNA sequence: TGTGCCAGCTCCTGGAGGGGAGACGGCCCCCGTGGCTACACCTTC.

The chain couples TRBV19 to TRBJ2-1; D may match TRBD1 or TRBD2 (6 bases each). Germline loops: CDR1 LNHDA, CDR2 SQIVND (reference sequence). Trimming left V 0 bases short and J 6 bases short, with 21 bases between. The CDR3 contains 18 residues. The CDR3 loop reads CASSIDLQDLGGANEQFF. The DNA of the CDR3 is TGTGCCAGTAGTATAGATCTCCAAGACCTCGGGGGCGCCAATGAGCAGTTCTTC.

The rearrangement joins TRBV2 to TRBJ1-6; TRBD1 might be the D (6 bases). The CDR3 sequence is 18 residues long. Trimming removed 5 bases from V and 1 base from J, with 18 bases in between. Germline loops: CDR1 SNHLY, CDR2 FYNNEI. The CDR3: CASSRSGEIWSYNSPLHF. The CDR3 bases are TGTGCCAGCAGTAGGTCAGGGGAGATTTGGTCCTATAATTCACCCCTCCACTTT.

V gene TRBV19 combines with J gene TRBJ1-1; D is unresolved. V lost 3 bases, J lost 5 bases, and 13 bases lay in between. The CDR3 has 14 residues. Germline V gene sequence: CDR1 LNHDA, CDR2 SQIVND (reference sequence). The CDR3 region has the DNA TGTGCCAGTAGTATGAGTGTAAGGAGGACTGAAGCTTTCTTT. Encoded protein: CASSMSVRRTEAFF.

The rearrangement links TRBV5-1 to TRBJ1-2, with D unclear. V shed 0 bases and J shed 7 bases, with 10 bases lying between them. CDR1 and CDR2 from the germline V gene are SGHRS and YFSETQ. This CDR3 has 13 residues. The CDR3 is CASSLAGETGYTF. The CDR3 nucleotides are TGCGCCAGCAGCTTGGCCGGGGAAACTGGCTACACCTTC.

The table lists this clonotype with a few counts. This chain links TRBV19 with TRBJ1-5; the match to TRBD1 covers 8 bases. The CDR3 spans 14 residues. The trim removed 6 bases at V and 5 bases at J, leaving 6 bases unmatched. Germline values: CDR1 LNHDA, CDR2 SQIVND (reference sequence). The CDR3 DNA follows: TGTGCCAGTAGAGGGACAGGCTTTCATCAGCCCCAGCATTTT. Amino acid sequence: CASRGTGFHQPQHF.

CDR3: CASTAGGQDLSYEQYF. The CDR3 bases are TGTGCCAGCACGGCGGGGGGACAGGACTTATCCTACGAGCAGTACTTC. V gene TRBV7-8 combines with J gene TRBJ2-7; D may be TRBD1 or TRBD2 (8 bases each). The CDR3 consists of 16 residues. Germline values: CDR1 SGHVS, CDR2 FQNEAQ. Trimming cost V 7 bases and J 1 base, with 20 bases left between them. Using reference TRBV7-8 and TRBJ2-7 for the parts outside the CDR3, the full variable domain is GAGVSQSPRYKVAKRGQDVALRCDPISGHVSLFWYQQALGQGPEFLTYFQNEAQLDKSGLPSDRFFAERPEGSVSTLKIQRTQQEDSAVYLCASTAGGQDLSYEQYFGPGTRLTVT.

The rearrangement links TRBV27 to TRBJ2-2; 7 bases are shared with TRBD1. Germline CDR1 is MNHEY and CDR2 is SMNVEV (reference sequence). Losses at the gene ends were 6 bases for V and 6 bases for J; bases not matched to a gene: 4. The CDR3 has 13 residues. The CDR3 region has the DNA TGTGCCAGCAGGATGACAGGGCCCGGGGAGCTGTTTTTT. It translates to CASRMTGPGELFF.

The chain has TRBV30 and TRBJ1-5; D not certain. V was cut by 2 bases and J by 7 bases, with 15 bases left in between. From germline, CDR1 is GTSNPN and CDR2 SVGIG (reference sequence). This CDR3 region has 14 residues. The chain's CDR3 is CAWSRRVGMQPQHF. CDR3 coding DNA: TGTGCCTGGAGTAGGCGGGTGGGGATGCAGCCCCAGCATTTT.

V is TRBV12-3 or TRBV12-4 and J is TRBJ1-5, with D possibly matching TRBD1 (5 bases). The V end lost 3 bases, the J end lost 4 bases, and 13 bases lay between the germline ends. There are 15 residues in the CDR3. CDR3 sequence (DNA): TGTGCCAGCAGTTTTGGGGCGGAGGGAAATCAGCCCCAGCATTTT. Translated, it gives CASSFGAEGNQPQHF.

The V and J genes are TRBV14 and TRBJ2-7; D not certain. Looked up from germline, CDR1 is SGHDN and CDR2 is FVKESK. CDR3 length: 12 amino acids. The V and J ends lost 3 bases and 6 bases respectively, with 9 bases between them. The CDR3 nucleotides read TGTGCCAGCAGCCACCCCCCCTTCGAGCAGTACTTC. As protein: CASSHPPFEQYF.

V gene TRBV29-1 combines with J gene TRBJ1-5; TRBD1 might be the D (6 bases). V lost 3 bases, J lost 2 bases, and 8 bases lay in between. The germline V gene encodes CDR1 SQVTM and CDR2 ANQGSEA. This CDR3 is 13 amino acids long. The CDR3 protein is CSVEGAGNQPQHF. CDR3 DNA: TGCAGCGTTGAGGGGGCGGGCAATCAGCCCCAGCATTTT.

The chain carries TRBV7-9 and TRBJ1-2; a weak D match, TRBD1 (6 bases). V was shortened by 5 bases and J by 6 bases, with 16 bases between the two germline ends. The CDR3 totals 14 residues. The germline V gene encodes CDR1 SEHNR and CDR2 FQNEAQ (reference sequence). CDR3 loop: CASSPTGTGDGYTF. In DNA, the CDR3 is TGTGCCAGCAGCCCCACAGGGACGGGTGATGGCTACACCTTC.

The rearrangement uses TRBV4-1 and TRBJ2-3, with TRBD2 identical over 8 bases. Germline V gives CDR1 MGHRA, CDR2 YSYEKL. V trimming: 4 bases; J trimming: 3 bases; junction bases outside the gene matches: 12. The CDR3 is 17 amino acids. The CDR3 nucleotides are TGCGCCAGCAGCCGTACTACTAGCGGTGGTACTACAGATACGCAGTATTTT. Translating gives CASSRTTSGGTTDTQYF.

The chain combines TRBV19 with TRBJ2-1; 9 bases agree with TRBD2. The CDR3 length is 15 residues. After removal of 5 bases from V and 10 bases from J, the junction contained 12 bases not matched to a gene. Germline V gives CDR1 LNHDA, CDR2 SQIVND (reference sequence). The CDR3 here is CASSPDAGGPVEQFF. The CDR3 DNA reads TGTGCCAGTAGTCCCGACGCGGGAGGGCCTGTAGAGCAGTTCTTC.

The rearrangement joins TRBV19 to TRBJ2-4; the D gene is possibly TRBD2 (5 bases). The CDR3 is made up of 13 amino acids. V was shortened by 6 bases and J by 9 bases, with 15 bases between the two germline ends. The germline gives CDR1 LNHDA, CDR2 SQIVND (reference sequence). The CDR3 spells CASSGLQDFIQYF. CDR3 sequence (DNA): TGTGCCAGTAGCGGACTCCAAGATTTCATTCAGTACTTC.

V and J are TRBV2 and TRBJ1-2; perhaps TRBD1 as D (6 bases). CDR3 length: 12 residues. Germline CDR1 reads SNHLY; CDR2 reads FYNNEI. Trimming removed 4 bases from V and 8 bases from J, with 11 bases in between. The CDR3 reads CASSVGTRGYTF. CDR3 bases: TGTGCCAGCAGTGTGGGGACACGAGGCTACACCTTC.

J is TRBJ1-2 and V is TRBV3-1; TRBD1 might be the D (5 bases). The CDR3 totals 13 residues. Deletions cut 6 bases from V and 4 bases from J, with 12 bases between. Germline V gene data show CDR1 as LGHDT and CDR2 as YNNKEL (reference sequence). DNA of the CDR3: TGTGCCAGCAGTATAGGGGAGACCTATGGCTACACCTTC. It codes for CASSIGETYGYTF.

V usage is TRBV11-3 and J usage is TRBJ2-5; no firm D call. The germline gives CDR1 SGHNT, CDR2 YENEEA. Trimming took off 6 bases at V and 3 bases at J, with 14 bases between the two ends. The CDR3 spans 14 residues. The DNA for the CDR3 is TGTGCCAGCAGAAACGAGCCTCCAGAAGAGACCCAGTACTTC. It yields the protein CASRNEPPEETQYF.

This sequence joins TRBV12-3 or TRBV12-4 and TRBJ1-1, with a tentative D call TRBD1 (5 bases). There are 15 residues in the CDR3. V was shortened by 2 bases and J by 1 base, with 11 bases between the two germline ends. CDR3 DNA: TGTGCCAGCAGTTTATCAGGGCGGAGGAACACTGAAGCTTTCTTT. Its translation is CASSLSGRRNTEAFF.

This clonotype was detected only a few times. V usage is TRBV19 and J usage is TRBJ1-5; D unresolved. V shed 5 bases and J shed 0 bases, with 2 bases lying between them. Germline assignment: CDR1 LNHDA and CDR2 SQIVND (reference sequence). The CDR3 is 12 amino acids. CDR3 sequence: CASSFSNQPQHF. The CDR3, as DNA: TGTGCCAGTAGTTTTAGCAATCAGCCCCAGCATTTT.

About this clonotype itself: At one end the junction does not follow the germline gene, possibly because of a read error. The chain is built from TRBV4-3 and TRBJ2-5; D remains ambiguous. The germline CDR1 and CDR2 sequences are LGHNA and YSLEER. This CDR3 has 17 residues. In DNA form, the CDR3 reads TGCGCCAGCGGCCAAGACCTTGATCACGCTTGGCAAGAGACCCAGTACTTC. Translated: CASGQDLDHAWQETQYF.

The gene calls are TRBV20-1 and TRBJ2-7, with 7 bases fitting TRBD2. The junction had 12 bases not matched to a gene; V was cut back by 2 bases and J by 2 bases. The germline V gene encodes CDR1 DFQATT and CDR2 SNEGSKA (reference sequence). The CDR3 sequence is 16 residues long. CDR3 amino acids: CSARLRDYRITYEQYF. DNA for the CDR3: TGCAGTGCTAGACTCCGGGACTACCGGATTACCTACGAGCAGTACTTC.

The gene calls are TRBV5-6 and TRBJ2-5; weak D call: TRBD1 (6 bases). The germline V gene has CDR1 SGHDT and CDR2 YYEEEE. The V gene lost 6 bases and the J gene lost 1 base, with 13 bases spanning the gap. The CDR3 length is 14 residues. The CDR3 reads CASMLGASQETQYF. CDR3 in DNA: TGTGCCAGCATGCTGGGGGCCTCCCAAGAGACCCAGTACTTC.

This clonotype was detected only once. The chain uses TRBV12-3 or TRBV12-4 and TRBJ2-5; a weak D match, TRBD2 (6 bases). The CDR3 spans 14 residues. V lost 6 bases and J lost 4, with 15 bases in between. As DNA, the CDR3 is TGTGCCAGCAGCTTTGGGGGGTCCGGAGAGACCCAGTACTTC. Translation gives CASSFGGSGETQYF.

The rearrangement joins TRBV7-8 to TRBJ2-7, with 8 positions matching TRBD1. CDR1 and CDR2 (germline): SGHVS, FQNEAQ. The CDR3 is made up of 15 amino acids. Trimming at V came to 5 bases and at J to 2 bases, leaving 8 bases not matched to a gene. The CDR3 DNA reads TGTGCCAGCAGCCCGAGAGGACAGGGAACCTACGAGCAGTACTTC. Translating it yields CASSPRGQGTYEQYF.